This T cell receptor beta chain was sequenced during a study of beta chain features in type 1 diabetes. In the study overall: Cell yields, gender and age were similar in healthy donors and patients.

The study reverse transcribed the entire isolated RNA, so it sequenced expressed TCRB transcripts. Sequencing used immunoSEQ multiplex PCR; TCRdb keeps in-frame clones, though not all of them. The sample has a few hundred thousand clones, 7.5% to 10% seen once. Study-level findings and limits: It was among patients, rather than healthy donors, that naive, central memory and Treg TCRB repertoires appeared more similar. Significant though moderate, a shortening of TCRB CDR3s appeared in all four CD4+ subsets of Type 1 diabetes patients.

Comments on this clone: Its antigen is currently unknown.

CDR1 is LNHDA, CDR2 SQIVND, per germline (reference sequence). The CDR3 is 12 amino acids. V shed 5 bases and J shed 0 bases, with 3 bases lying between them. What was sequenced was naive CD4+ T cells from blood. This clonotype originated in a woman younger than 30 in good health. This chain joins TRBV19 and TRBJ2-3; D is ambiguous. The CDR3 DNA reads TGTGCCAGTAGTGCGAGCACAGATACGCAGTATTTT. Amino acid sequence: CASSASTDTQYF.